This T cell receptor (beta chain) was sequenced in a study of blood T cell repertoires in COVID-19 (dated by TCRdb to about 2020). Background on the whole study: Samples covering the acute and convalescent phases of COVID-19 were provided by collaborators in the United States, Italy and Spain. The prospective study material was composed of cDNA or gDNA derived from T cells, B-cell-depleted T cells, or PBMCs. The dataset comprised deeply sampled blood TCRbeta repertoires from subjects exposed to, actively infected with, or recovered from COVID-19. The repertoires were released in a freely available public database intended as a resource for research on the immune response to SARS-CoV-2. Samples were obtained from the ongoing ImmuneRACE study (first 160 participants) and from about 1,300 subjects provided by 6 global collaborators. Nearly every sample came with metadata listing a de-identified subject ID, COVID-19 status, age in years and sex. Where available, HLA class I and class II types were obtained from metadata supplied by the sample provider rather than from assay-based typing. The full study reports these points: How much clinical and demographic metadata was included differed by source and by participant, and the metadata was provided uncurated.

TCRbeta CDR3 regions were amplified from genomic DNA by means of the immunoSEQ Assay, a bias-controlled multiplex PCR. Processing in the source paper ran as follows. Within the assay, amplification of reference gene primers was used to estimate how many nucleated cells each sample contained. Sequence reads were collapsed and filtered to measure the absolute abundance of every unique TCRbeta CDR3 rearrangement. For each sample, productive Simpson clonality was calculated as the square root of Simpson's diversity index across productive rearrangements. What TCRdb holds here is the immuneACCESS table cut down to in-frame rearrangements. Part of the clones is not present; checked against another copy, under half of the missing clones reflect an unresolved V gene, and the others are unexplained. The V and J calls and clone size come from that table; D and trimming were worked out from the DNA. Here the sample has 150,000 to 200,000 clones; roughly 85% occur a single time. Of the sample, more than 0.85% falls within the top ten clones.

Whole blood was collected in K2EDTA tubes by collaborating institutions according to the institutions' own protocols. For TCRbeta analysis, collaborator samples were shipped as frozen whole blood, as isolated PBMCs, or as DNA extracted from either sample type. The CDR3 runs 14 amino acids, cysteine and phenylalanine included. Of all the DNA, just the CDR3 is kept, 42 bases in frame from base 1. CDR1 and CDR2 were assigned from the germline V gene (reference sequence) as PRHDT and FYEKMQ. Trimming removed 8 bases from V and 7 bases from J, leaving 15 bases between the germline ends. As concerns this clone: No antigen is known for it. The input lacks base qualities; no much larger clone sits a single base away.

The specimen was peripheral blood. This TCR derives from a man aged 40-49 years with acute or convalescent COVID-19. The chain couples TRBV13 to TRBJ1-6; D gene: possibly TRBD1, on 5 matching bases. CDR3 loop: CASRGGGWNSPLHF. The DNA sequence is as follows: TGTGCCAGCCGCGGGGGGGGGTGGAATTCACCCCTCCACTTT.